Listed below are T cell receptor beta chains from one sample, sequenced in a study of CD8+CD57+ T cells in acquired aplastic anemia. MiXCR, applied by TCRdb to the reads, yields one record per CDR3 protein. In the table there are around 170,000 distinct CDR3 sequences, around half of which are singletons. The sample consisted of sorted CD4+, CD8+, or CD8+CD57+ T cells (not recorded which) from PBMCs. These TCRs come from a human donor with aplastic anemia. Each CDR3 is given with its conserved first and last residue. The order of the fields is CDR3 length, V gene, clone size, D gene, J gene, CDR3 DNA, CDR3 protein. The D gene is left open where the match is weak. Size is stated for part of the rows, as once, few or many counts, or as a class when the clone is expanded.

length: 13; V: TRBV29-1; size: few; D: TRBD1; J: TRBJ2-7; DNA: TGCAGCGTTAGGACAGGCCTCACCTACGAGCAGTACTTC; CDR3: CSVRTGLTYEQYF
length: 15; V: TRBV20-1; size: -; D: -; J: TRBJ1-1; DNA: TGCAGTGCTAGAGACCCCCTAAGGCTCCGGACTGAAGCTTTCTTT; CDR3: CSARDPLRLRTEAFF
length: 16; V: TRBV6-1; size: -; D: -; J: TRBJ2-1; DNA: TGTGCCAGCTGTCTCAGGGGCGGTCGGGGGAACAATGAGCAGTTCTTC; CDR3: CASCLRGGRGNNEQFF
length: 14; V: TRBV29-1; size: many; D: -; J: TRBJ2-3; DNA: TGCAGCGTCCTCCGGGGCGGCCACACAGATACGCAGTATTTT; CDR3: CSVLRGGHTDTQYF
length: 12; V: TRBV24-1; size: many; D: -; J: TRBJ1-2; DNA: TGTGCCACCAGTGATGAAGTATATGGCTACACCTTC; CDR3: CATSDEVYGYTF
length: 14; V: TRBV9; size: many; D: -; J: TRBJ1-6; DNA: TGTGCCAGCAGCGCCGGACAGTATAATTCACCCCTCCACTTT; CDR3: CASSAGQYNSPLHF
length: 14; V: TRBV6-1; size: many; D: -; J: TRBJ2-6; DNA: TGTGCCAGCAATAAAGAGGGGGTTGGGGACGTCCTGACTTTC; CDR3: CASNKEGVGDVLTF
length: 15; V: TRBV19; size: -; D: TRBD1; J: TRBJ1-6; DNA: TGTGCCAGTAGAACAACGGGACAGAGAAATTCACCCCTCCACTTT; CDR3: CASRTTGQRNSPLHF
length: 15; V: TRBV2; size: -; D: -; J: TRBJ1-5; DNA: TGTGCCAGCAGTTACTCCGGGGAGAGCAATCAGCCCCAGCATTTT; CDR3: CASSYSGESNQPQHF
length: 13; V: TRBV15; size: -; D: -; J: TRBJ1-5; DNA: TGTGCCACCAGCCGTCGTCCAGGGACGCTCCAGCATTTT; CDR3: CATSRRPGTLQHF
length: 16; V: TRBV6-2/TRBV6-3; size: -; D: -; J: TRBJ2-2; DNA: TGTGCCAGCAGTTACCCACGACAGGAATTTATCGGGGAGCTGTTTTTT; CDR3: CASSYPRQEFIGELFF
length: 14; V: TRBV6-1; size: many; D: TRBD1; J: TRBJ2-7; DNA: TGTGCCAGCAGTACCCGGGACAGGGGACACGAGCAGTACTTC; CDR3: CASSTRDRGHEQYF
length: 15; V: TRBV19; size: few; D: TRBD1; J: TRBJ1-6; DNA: TGTGCCAGTAGTACCTCAGGGGGCGCGGGTTCACCCCTCCACTTT; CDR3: CASSTSGGAGSPLHF
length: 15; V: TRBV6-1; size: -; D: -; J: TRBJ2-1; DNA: TGTGCCAGCAGGATCCGGGACTGGCGGCACAATGAGCAGTTCTTC; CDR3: CASRIRDWRHNEQFF
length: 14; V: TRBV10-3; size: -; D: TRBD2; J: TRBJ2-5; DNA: TGTGCCTCGCGGACTAGCGGGGGGGAGGAGACCCAGTACTTC; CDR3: CASRTSGGEETQYF
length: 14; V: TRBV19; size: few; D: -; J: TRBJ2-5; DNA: TGTGCCAGTAGTATCTCACATCGGGAAGAGACCCAGTACTTC; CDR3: CASSISHREETQYF
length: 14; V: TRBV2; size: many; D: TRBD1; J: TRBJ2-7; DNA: TGTGCCAGCAGGCCAGGACAGGGGTCCTACGAGCAGTACTTC; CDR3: CASRPGQGSYEQYF
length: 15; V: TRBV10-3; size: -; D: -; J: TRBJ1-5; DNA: TGTGCCATCAGCGCAGGGGAGGGAAGCAATCAGCCCCAGCATTTT; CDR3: CAISAGEGSNQPQHF
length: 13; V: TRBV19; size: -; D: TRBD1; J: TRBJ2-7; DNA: TGTGCCAGTAGTATTGGGCAGGGGGACGAGCAGTACTTC; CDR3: CASSIGQGDEQYF
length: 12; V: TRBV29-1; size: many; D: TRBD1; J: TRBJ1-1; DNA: TGCAGCGTCCGACAGGGGGAATCTGAAGCTTTCTTT; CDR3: CSVRQGESEAFF
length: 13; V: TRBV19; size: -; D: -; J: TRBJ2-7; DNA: TGTGCCAGTAGTGTGGGTTCCTCGGGGGAGCAGTACTTC; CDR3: CASSVGSSGEQYF
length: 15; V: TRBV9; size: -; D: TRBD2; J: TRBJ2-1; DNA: TGTGCCAGCAGCGTTTTAGCGGGAGCCGTGAATGAGCAGTTCTTC; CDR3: CASSVLAGAVNEQFF
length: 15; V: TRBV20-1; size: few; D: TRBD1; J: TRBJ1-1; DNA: TGCAGTGCTAGCGTCTTTGGGACAGGGAACCTTGAAGCTTTCTTT; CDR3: CSASVFGTGNLEAFF
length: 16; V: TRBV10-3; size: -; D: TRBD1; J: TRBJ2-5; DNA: TGTGCCACCAGTGATTGGGACAGGGGACTGGGGGAGACCCAGTACTTC; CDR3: CATSDWDRGLGETQYF
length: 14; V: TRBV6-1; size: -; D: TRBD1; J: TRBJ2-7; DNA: TGTGCCAGCAGTGAAGTAACAGGGGTTCGCGAGCAGTACTTC; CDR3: CASSEVTGVREQYF
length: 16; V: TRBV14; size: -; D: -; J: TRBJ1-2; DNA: TGTGCCAGCAGCCAAGTCGGGGGCTGGGGTAACTATGGCTACACCTTC; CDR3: CASSQVGGWGNYGYTF
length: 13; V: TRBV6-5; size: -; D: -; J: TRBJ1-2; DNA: TGTGCCAGCAGTTACTCGAGTGGGTCTGGCTACACCTTC; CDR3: CASSYSSGSGYTF
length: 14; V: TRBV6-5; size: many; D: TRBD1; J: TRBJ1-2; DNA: TGTGCCAGCAGTTCCAGGGACAGGGGGCTAGGCTACACCTTC; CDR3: CASSSRDRGLGYTF
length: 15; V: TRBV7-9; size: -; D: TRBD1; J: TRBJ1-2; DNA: TGTGCCAGCAGCGAAAGACAGGGGGCGGGCTATGGCTACACCTTC; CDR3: CASSERQGAGYGYTF
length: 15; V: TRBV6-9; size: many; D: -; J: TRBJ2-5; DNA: TGTGCCAGCAGTTATAATCCCAGACTTCAAGAGACCCAGTACTTC; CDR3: CASSYNPRLQETQYF
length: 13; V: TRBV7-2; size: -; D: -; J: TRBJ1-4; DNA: TGTGCCAGCAGCCAAGTCCAGTATGAAAAACTGTTTTTT; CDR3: CASSQVQYEKLFF
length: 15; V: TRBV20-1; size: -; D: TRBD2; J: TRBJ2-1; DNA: TGCAGTGCTAGAGATCCGGGGGGGGGCTTAAATGAGCAGTTCTTC; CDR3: CSARDPGGGLNEQFF
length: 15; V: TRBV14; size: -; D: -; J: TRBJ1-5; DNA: TGTGCCAGCAGCCAAGGAGGGGGGCGGGATCAGCCCCAGCATTTT; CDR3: CASSQGGGRDQPQHF
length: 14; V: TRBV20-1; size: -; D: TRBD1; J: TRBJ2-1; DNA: TGCAGTGCTAGAAGAGGGACAGGGACCAATGAGCAGTTCTTC; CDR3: CSARRGTGTNEQFF
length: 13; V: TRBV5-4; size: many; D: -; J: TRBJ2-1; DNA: TGTGCCAGCAGCTTGTTGCAGGGGAATGAGCAGTTCTTC; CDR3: CASSLLQGNEQFF
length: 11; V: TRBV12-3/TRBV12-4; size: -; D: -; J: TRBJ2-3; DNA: TGTGCCAGCACTCCGGCCCCCCCGCAGTATTTT; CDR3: CASTPAPPQYF
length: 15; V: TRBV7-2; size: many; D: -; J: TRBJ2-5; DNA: TGTGCCAGCAGCCTCAGAAGTGGGGGTAGGGAGACCCAGTACTTC; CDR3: CASSLRSGGRETQYF
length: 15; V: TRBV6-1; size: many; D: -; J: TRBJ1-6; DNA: TGTGCCAGCAGTGAAGAGGGGGGGAAGGGTTCACCCCTCCACTTT; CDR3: CASSEEGGKGSPLHF
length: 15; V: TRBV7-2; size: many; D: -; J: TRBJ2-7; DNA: TGTGCCAGCAGCCCTATTGTCGGGGACTCCTACGAGCAGTACTTC; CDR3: CASSPIVGDSYEQYF
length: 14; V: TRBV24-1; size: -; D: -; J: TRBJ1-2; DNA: TGTGCCACCAGTCCGACGGGGGATTGGTATGGCTACACCTTC; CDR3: CATSPTGDWYGYTF
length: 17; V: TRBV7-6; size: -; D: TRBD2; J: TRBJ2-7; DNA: TGTGCCAACAGCTTAGCGCTAGCGGGGGTAATCTCCTACGAGCAGTACTTC; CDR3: CANSLALAGVISYEQYF
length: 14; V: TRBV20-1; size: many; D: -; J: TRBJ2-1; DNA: TGCAGTGCTGAATGGCTATCCAATGCCAATGAGCAGTTCTTC; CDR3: CSAEWLSNANEQFF
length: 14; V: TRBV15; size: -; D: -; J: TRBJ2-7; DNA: TGTGCCACCAGTGAGACAGACATGGTGGACGAGCAGTACTTC; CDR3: CATSETDMVDEQYF
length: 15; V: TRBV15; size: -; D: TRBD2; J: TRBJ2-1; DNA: TGTGCCACCAGCACAGCGGGAGGGCACTACAATGAGCAGTTCTTC; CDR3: CATSTAGGHYNEQFF
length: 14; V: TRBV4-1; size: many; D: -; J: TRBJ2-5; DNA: TGCGCCAGCAGCCAAGGGGGGGCTCAAGAGACCCAGTACTTC; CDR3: CASSQGGAQETQYF
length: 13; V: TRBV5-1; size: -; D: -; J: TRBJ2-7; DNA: TGCGCCAGCAGCTTCGCAGGGGCCTACGAGCAGTACTTC; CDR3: CASSFAGAYEQYF
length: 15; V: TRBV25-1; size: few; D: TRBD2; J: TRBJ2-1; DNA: TGTGCCACCGAACCGGGACTAGCGGGAGTTAGTGAGCAGTTCTTC; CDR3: CATEPGLAGVSEQFF
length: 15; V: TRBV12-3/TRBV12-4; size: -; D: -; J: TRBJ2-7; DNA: TGTGCCAGCAGCTTAAGTGTGGCGGGAACCTACGAGCAGTACTTC; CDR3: CASSLSVAGTYEQYF